This is a list of T cell receptor beta chains from one sample in a study of CD8+CD57+ T cells in acquired aplastic anemia. TCRdb analysed the reads with MiXCR anew, one entry per CDR3 protein. The sample gives 200,000 or so distinct CDR3 sequences, over 60% of which show up once; around 46% is in the top ten. Material: sorted CD4+, CD8+, or CD8+CD57+ T cells (not recorded which) from PBMCs. The receptors originated from a human donor with severe aplastic anemia or a healthy control (not recorded which). Both conserved end residues are part of each CDR3. The D gene is left open where the match is weak. Size values are once, few and many counts, or a class for expanded clones, and some rows have none.

J: TRBJ2-7
V: TRBV19
size: once
D: -
CDR3: CASRGVHEQYF
DNA: TGTGCCAGTAGGGGGGTCCACGAGCAGTACTTC

J: TRBJ2-7
V: TRBV5-1
size: -
D: -
CDR3: CASSLGANRGSYEQYF
DNA: TGCGCCAGCAGCTTGGGCGCAAACCGAGGGTCCTACGAGCAGTACTTC

J: TRBJ2-7
V: TRBV7-8
size: many
D: -
CDR3: CASSSSGGQEQYF
DNA: TGTGCCAGCAGCTCCTCTGGTGGGCAAGAGCAGTACTTC

J: TRBJ2-7
V: TRBV20-1
size: few
D: TRBD2
CDR3: CSAREREYEQYF
DNA: TGCAGTGCTAGAGAGCGGGAGTACGAGCAGTACTTC

J: TRBJ1-6
V: TRBV20-1
size: many
D: -
CDR3: CSAQKTPSSSYNSPLHF
DNA: TGCAGTGCTCAAAAGACACCTTCAAGCTCCTATAATTCACCCCTCCACTTT

J: TRBJ1-1
V: TRBV19
size: -
D: -
CDR3: CASSIALNSVPRSTEAFF
DNA: TGTGCCAGTAGTATAGCCCTAAACAGTGTGCCGAGGAGCACTGAAGCTTTCTTT

J: TRBJ2-7
V: TRBV4-1
size: many
D: -
CDR3: CASSQDRMSDSYEQYF
DNA: TGCGCCAGCAGCCAAGATCGGATGAGCGACTCCTACGAGCAGTACTTC

J: TRBJ1-1
V: TRBV20-1
size: many
D: -
CDR3: CSARGSGHTEAFF
DNA: TGCAGTGCTAGAGGGTCAGGGCACACTGAAGCTTTCTTT

J: TRBJ2-1
V: TRBV10-1
size: -
D: -
CDR3: CASSESRNGQHFF
DNA: TGCGCCAGCAGTGAGTCGAGGAACGGACAGCATTTCTTC

J: TRBJ1-1
V: TRBV4-2
size: -
D: -
CDR3: CASSGRGYTEAFF
DNA: TGTGCCAGCAGTGGCAGAGGCTACACTGAAGCTTTCTTT

J: TRBJ2-1
V: TRBV7-2
size: -
D: TRBD2
CDR3: CASSSQSGLAGGF
DNA: TGTGCCAGCAGCTCCCAGAGTGGACTAGCGGGAGGCTTC

J: TRBJ1-1
V: TRBV3-1
size: -
D: -
CDR3: CASSQGVTEAFF
DNA: TGTGCCAGCAGCCAAGGGGTAACTGAAGCTTTCTTT

J: TRBJ2-3
V: TRBV19
size: -
D: -
CDR3: CASSPMGGTDTQYF
DNA: TGTGCCAGTAGTCCTATGGGGGGCACAGATACGCAGTATTTT

J: TRBJ1-2
V: TRBV10-3
size: few
D: TRBD1
CDR3: CAISESGGAGYGYTF
DNA: TGTGCCATCAGTGAGTCAGGGGGCGCAGGGTATGGCTACACCTTC

J: TRBJ1-4
V: TRBV7-8
size: -
D: TRBD1
CDR3: CASSSGTGGGKLFF
DNA: TGTGCCAGCAGCTCCGGGACAGGGGGCGGAAAACTGTTTTTT

J: TRBJ2-3
V: TRBV4-1
size: -
D: -
CDR3: CASSQRGAPDTQYF
DNA: TGCGCCAGCAGCCAACGCGGAGCACCAGATACGCAGTATTTT

J: TRBJ2-7
V: TRBV20-1
size: many
D: TRBD1
CDR3: CSARGDRETYEQYF
DNA: TGCAGTGCTAGGGGGGACAGGGAGACCTACGAGCAGTACTTC

J: TRBJ2-1
V: TRBV10-3
size: -
D: TRBD2
CDR3: CAISGLSGGNEQFF
DNA: TGTGCCATCAGTGGACTGAGCGGGGGGAATGAGCAGTTCTTC

J: TRBJ1-5
V: TRBV20-1
size: -
D: -
CDR3: CSASAQGSNQPQHF
DNA: TGCAGTGCTAGTGCCCAGGGGAGCAATCAGCCCCAGCATTTT

J: TRBJ1-6
V: TRBV7-8
size: -
D: -
CDR3: CASSARLGSYNSPLHF
DNA: TGTGCCAGCAGCGCCCGACTCGGGTCCTATAATTCACCCCTCCACTTT

J: TRBJ2-7
V: TRBV6-6
size: -
D: -
CDR3: CASREQGGKQYF
DNA: TGTGCCAGCCGGGAACAGGGAGGCAAGCAGTACTTC

J: TRBJ1-6
V: TRBV20-1
size: -
D: TRBD1
CDR3: CSARPGQGDNSPLHF
DNA: TGCAGTGCTAGACCGGGACAGGGCGATAATTCACCCCTCCACTTT

J: TRBJ1-6
V: TRBV5-6
size: -
D: -
CDR3: CASSFQGDYNSPLHF
DNA: TGTGCCAGCAGCTTCCAGGGAGACTATAATTCACCCCTCCACTTT

J: TRBJ2-7
V: TRBV19
size: few
D: -
CDR3: CASSRGYDSYEQYF
DNA: TGTGCCAGTAGTAGGGGTTACGACTCCTACGAGCAGTACTTC

J: TRBJ1-6
V: TRBV9
size: -
D: TRBD1
CDR3: CASSVAGTANSPLHF
DNA: TGTGCCAGCAGCGTAGCGGGGACAGCAAATTCACCCCTCCACTTT